This TCR beta chain was identified in a study of radiotherapy plus CTLA-4 blockade in lung cancer. Sequencing was performed with immunoSEQ multiplex PCR; in TCRdb, only in-frame clones are kept and a portion is missing. The table includes over 80,000 clones, about 83% detected once. Trimming left V 1 base short and J 4 bases short, with 12 bases between. The germline CDR1 and CDR2 sequences are SEHNR and FQNEAQ (reference sequence). The CDR3 has 15 amino acids. This rearrangement joins TRBV7-9 to TRBJ2-3; D is possibly TRBD1 or TRBD2 (6 bases each). The TCR comes from a human donor with non-small cell lung cancer who had stable disease on radiotherapy plus ipilimumab. The sequencing used peripheral blood, collected from a patient treated with radiotherapy plus ipilimumab. The CDR3, as DNA: TGTGCCAGCAGCTTAGACGGGGGCGGGGCAGATACGCAGTATTTT. Translated: CASSLDGGGADTQYF.